The 14 T cell receptor beta chains reported below all come from one sample, sequenced in a study of blood T cell repertoires in COVID-19 (dated by TCRdb to about 2020). The library was produced with the immunoSEQ multiplex PCR assay. Drawn from immuneACCESS, this table holds only the in-frame rearrangements with V and J called that TCRdb kept. Clones are partly lost; checked studies trace under half to an unresolved V gene and leave the rest unexplained. The sample table shows 250,000 to 300,000 clones, and about 85% are seen once. Clones ranked in the top ten supply about 6.2% of the sample. The source material was PBMCs or T cells enriched from blood (not recorded which). Receptors originate from a woman between 45 and 60 years old who had been exposed to COVID-19.

The chain combines TRBV10-2 with TRBJ1-1, with D uncertain. The CDR3 runs 10 residues. The germline V gene encodes CDR1 WSHSY and CDR2 SAAADI. The ends were cut back, 8 bases at V and 5 bases at J, with 6 bases in the middle. CDR3 in amino acids: CASRETEAFF. CDR3 nucleotides: TGCGCCAGCCGAGAGACTGAAGCTTTCTTT.

The J gene is TRBJ1-1, the V gene TRBV19, with 8 bases fitting TRBD1. This CDR3 is built from 15 residues. Germline trimming cut 7 bases from V and 0 bases from J; bases unmatched to any gene: 7. Per the germline V gene, CDR1 is LNHDA and CDR2 is SQIVND (reference sequence). In nucleotides, the CDR3 is TGTGCCAGTATCCCCCGGACAGGGATGAACACTGAAGCTTTCTTT. It codes for CASIPRTGMNTEAFF.

CDR3 residues: CASSSDSLYSGNTIYF. The CDR3, as DNA: TGTGCCAGCAGTTCGGACAGCCTATACTCTGGAAACACCATATATTTT. V usage is TRBV28 and J usage is TRBJ1-3; perhaps TRBD1 as D (6 bases). Germline loops: CDR1 MDHEN, CDR2 SYDVKM. CDR3 length: 16 amino acids. The ends were cut back, 4 bases at V and 0 bases at J, with 13 bases in the middle.

The chain couples TRBV21-1 to TRBJ2-5; the tabulated D call, TRBD2, remains unverified against the DNA. TRBV21-1 is a listed pseudogene. The CDR3 has 17 amino acids. CDR3: CASSSTASGGAQETQYF. CDR3 nucleotide sequence: TGTGCCAGCAGCTCCACGGCCAGCGGGGGGGCCCAAGAGACCCAGTACTTC.

The chain recombines TRBV27 with TRBJ2-5, with 9 bases lining up with TRBD2. This CDR3 is built from 14 residues. CDR1 is MNHEY, CDR2 SMNVEV, per germline (reference sequence). Trimming removed 7 bases from V and 5 bases from J; junction bases left unmatched: 8. The CDR3 sequence: CASKLAGGPETQYF. The DNA for the CDR3 is TGTGCCAGCAAGCTGGCGGGGGGGCCGGAGACCCAGTACTTC.

The chain links TRBV21-1 to TRBJ1-5; TRBD1 was called by the table and not checked on the DNA. TRBV21-1 is a known pseudogene. The CDR3 runs 15 residues. CDR3 region: CASSKAGQGCQPQHF. CDR3 nucleotide sequence: TGTGCCAGCAGCAAAGCGGGCCAGGGGTGTCAGCCCCAGCATTTT.

The V gene is TRBV6-2 or TRBV6-3, the J gene TRBJ2-1; tentative D call: TRBD2 (7 bases). The germline V gene has CDR1 MNHEY and CDR2 SVGEGT. The length of the CDR3 is 14 residues. The ends were cut back, 2 bases at V and 6 bases at J, with 11 bases in the middle. In DNA form, the CDR3 reads TGTGCCAGCAGTTACAGGGGGGGGGCCAATGAGCAGTTCTTC. It codes for CASSYRGGANEQFF.

This rearrangement joins TRBV28 to TRBJ2-4, with D perhaps matching TRBD2 (5 bases). Trimming cost V 4 bases and J 13 bases, with 14 bases left between them. The germline V gene encodes CDR1 MDHEN and CDR2 SYDVKM. The CDR3 has 12 residues. This chain's CDR3 is CASSSDAEGQYF. The CDR3 region has the DNA TGTGCCAGCAGTTCGGACGCCGAGGGACAGTACTTC. Full variable domain (outside the CDR3, taken from reference TRBV28 and TRBJ2-4): DVKVTQSSRYLVKRTGEKVFLECVQDMDHENMFWYRQDPGLGLRLIYFSYDVKMKEKGDIPEGYSVSREKKERFSLILESASTNQTSMYLCASSSDAEGQYFGAGTRLSVL.

The J gene is TRBJ1-4, the V gene TRBV7-2; TRBD1 matches at 10 bases. After removal of 3 bases from V and 9 bases from J, the junction contained 7 bases not matched to a gene. This CDR3 comprises 15 residues. Germline values: CDR1 SGHTA, CDR2 FQGNSA. The CDR3 here is CASSFAGTGVKKLFF. In DNA form, the CDR3 reads TGTGCCAGCAGCTTCGCCGGGACAGGGGTGAAAAAACTGTTTTTT.

The J gene is TRBJ1-5, the V gene TRBV6-5, with a weak D call TRBD1 (6 bases). Between the trimmed V and J ends, which lost 8 bases and 5 bases, there was a span of 16 bases. CDR1 and CDR2 from the germline V gene are MNHEY and SVGAGI. The CDR3 is made up of 14 amino acids. CDR3 DNA sequence: TGTGCCAGCCTAGGACAGACCCCCTATCAGCCCCAGCATTTT. It yields the protein CASLGQTPYQPQHF.

This CDR3 is CASSTTVWGYTF. The CDR3 DNA reads as TGTGCCAGTAGTACTACGGTTTGGGGCTACACCTTC. The chain links TRBV19 to TRBJ1-2; D is uncertain. This CDR3 has 12 amino acids. Germline V gives CDR1 LNHDA, CDR2 SQIVND (reference sequence). V gave up 4 bases and J gave up 8 bases, with 11 bases separating them.

This chain connects TRBV15 to TRBJ2-7; 8 nucleotides agree with TRBD2. Germline V gives CDR1 LNHNV, CDR2 YYDKDF (reference sequence). V was pared by 0 bases and J by 3 bases, with 4 bases of the junction left unmatched. The CDR3 length is 15 residues. CDR3 region: CATSREAGALYEQYF. For the CDR3, the DNA is TGTGCCACCAGCAGAGAAGCGGGGGCCCTCTACGAGCAGTACTTC.

Remarks on this clone: No conserved phenylalanine or tryptophan is present at the end of the CDR3, so a read error is the likely explanation. The DNA is left out, because the CDR3 cannot be placed on it with certainty; the CDR3 is given as TCRdb lists it. The chain combines TRBV10-3 with TRBJ1-6. The CDR3 extends over 13 residues, inclusive of both ends. CDR1 ENHRY and CDR2 SYGVKD come from the germline V gene. The CDR3 loop is CAISGGAGQNLTL.

The chain has TRBV3-1 (or the pseudogene TRBV3-2) and TRBJ1-2; D gene unclear. Germline values: CDR1 LGHDT, CDR2 YNNKEL (reference sequence). The V end lost 6 bases, the J end lost 10 bases, and 21 bases lay between the germline ends. The CDR3 is 14 residues long. The CDR3 here is CASSSDLDGDVYTF. The CDR3 region has the DNA TGTGCCAGCAGTTCCGACCTGGACGGGGATGTCTACACCTTC.